This T cell receptor beta chain was sequenced in a study of high-grade serous ovarian cancer treatment subgroups. Regarding the study as a whole: The analyses considered CDR3 and ignored CDR1 and CDR2. Different patients shared almost no repertoire; same-patient tumors shared roughly 0.11 to 0.8.

V was shortened by 7 bases and J by 7 bases, with 17 bases between the two germline ends. The CDR3 is made up of 13 amino acids. The V gene's germline CDR1 is SGHTA and CDR2 FQGNSA. Generated by immunoSEQ multiplex PCR, the TCRdb table keeps only in-frame clones and is missing some. The repertoire has about 2,000 clones, under 80% of them found once; the top ten carry 15% to 20%. Turning to this clone: The target antigen is unknown.

Tumor samples were taken before definitive surgery or chemotherapy. Sequenced material: tumor tissue. The rearrangement uses TRBV7-2 and TRBJ2-7, with D perhaps matching TRBD2 (6 bases). The receptor was derived from a human donor with high-grade serous ovarian cancer. DNA of the CDR3: TGTGCCAGCATCGGTTGGGGGGAAGGAGAGCAGTACTTC. Its protein is CASIGWGEGEQYF.